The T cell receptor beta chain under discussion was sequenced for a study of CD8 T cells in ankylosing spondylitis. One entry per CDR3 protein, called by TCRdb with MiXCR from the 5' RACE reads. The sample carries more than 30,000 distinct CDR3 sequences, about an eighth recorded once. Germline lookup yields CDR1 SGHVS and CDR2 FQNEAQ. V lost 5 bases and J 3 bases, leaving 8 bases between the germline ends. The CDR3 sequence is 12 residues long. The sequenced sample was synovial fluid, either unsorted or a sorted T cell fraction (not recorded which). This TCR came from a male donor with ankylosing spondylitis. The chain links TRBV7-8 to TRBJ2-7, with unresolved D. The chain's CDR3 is CASSNDNYEQYF. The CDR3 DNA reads TGTGCCAGCAGCAATGACAACTACGAGCAGTACTTC.